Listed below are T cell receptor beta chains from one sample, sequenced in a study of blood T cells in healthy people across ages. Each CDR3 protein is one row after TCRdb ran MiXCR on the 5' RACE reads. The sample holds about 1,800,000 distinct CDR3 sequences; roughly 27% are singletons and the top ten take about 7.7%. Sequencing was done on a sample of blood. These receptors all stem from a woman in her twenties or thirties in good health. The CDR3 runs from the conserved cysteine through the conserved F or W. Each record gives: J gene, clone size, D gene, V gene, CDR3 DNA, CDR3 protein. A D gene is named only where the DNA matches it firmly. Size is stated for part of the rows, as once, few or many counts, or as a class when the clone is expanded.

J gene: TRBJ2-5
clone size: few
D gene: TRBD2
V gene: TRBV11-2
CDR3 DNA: TGTGCCAGCAGGCCTAGCGGCCTACAAGAGACCCAGTACTTC
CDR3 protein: CASRPSGLQETQYF

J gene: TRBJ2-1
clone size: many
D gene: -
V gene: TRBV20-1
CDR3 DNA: TGCAGTGCTAGAAACGCTCGGGATGGGGATGAGCAGTTCTTC
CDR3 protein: CSARNARDGDEQFF

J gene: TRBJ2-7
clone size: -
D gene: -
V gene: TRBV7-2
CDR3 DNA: TGTGCCAGCAGCGAGGCCCAGGCCTACGAGCAGTACTTC
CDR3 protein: CASSEAQAYEQYF

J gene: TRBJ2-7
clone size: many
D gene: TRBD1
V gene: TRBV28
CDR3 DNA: TGTGCCAGCAGCCCTACCCGGACAGGAACCTACGAGCAGTACTTC
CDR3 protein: CASSPTRTGTYEQYF

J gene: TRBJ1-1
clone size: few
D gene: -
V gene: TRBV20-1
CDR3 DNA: TGCAGTAGCAGGGGGAACACTGAAGCTTTCTTT
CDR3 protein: CSSRGNTEAFF

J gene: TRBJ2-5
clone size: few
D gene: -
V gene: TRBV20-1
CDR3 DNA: TGCAGTGCTAGAGATATCAACGGATACAATGAGCAGTACTTC
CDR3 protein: CSARDINGYNEQYF

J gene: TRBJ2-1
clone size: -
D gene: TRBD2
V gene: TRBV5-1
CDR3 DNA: TGCGCCAGCACGTCAACTAGCGGAGACAATGAGCAGTTCTTC
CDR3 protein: CASTSTSGDNEQFF

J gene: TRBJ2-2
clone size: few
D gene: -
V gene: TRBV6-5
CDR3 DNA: TGTGCCAGCAGGTCGATCACCGGGGAGCTGTTTTTT
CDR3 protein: CASRSITGELFF

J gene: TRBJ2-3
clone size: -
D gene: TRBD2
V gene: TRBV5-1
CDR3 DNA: TGCGCCAGCATCTCTTCCATAGCGGGGCCTACAGATACGCAGTATTTT
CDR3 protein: CASISSIAGPTDTQYF

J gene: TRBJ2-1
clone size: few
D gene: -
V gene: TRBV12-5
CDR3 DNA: TGTGCTAGTGGCCCGGGGCCTACTGCGAATGAGCAGTTCTTC
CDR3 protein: CASGPGPTANEQFF

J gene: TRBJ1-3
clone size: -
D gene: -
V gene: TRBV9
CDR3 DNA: TGTGCCAGCAGCGTAGCTGCCGGCGCCGGAAACACCATATATTTT
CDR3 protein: CASSVAAGAGNTIYF

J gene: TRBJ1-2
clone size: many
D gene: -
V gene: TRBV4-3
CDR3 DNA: TGCGCCAGCAGCCAAGACCCTCGGAGACTTGGGTACACCTTC
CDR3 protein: CASSQDPRRLGYTF

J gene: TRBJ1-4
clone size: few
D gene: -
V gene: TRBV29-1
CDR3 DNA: TGCAGCGCACTTCAGACAACTAATGAAAAACTGTTTTTT
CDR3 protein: CSALQTTNEKLFF

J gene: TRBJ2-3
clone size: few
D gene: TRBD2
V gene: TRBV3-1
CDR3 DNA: TGTGCCAGCAGCCAAGTAAGCGGGAGAGGCACAGATACGCAGTATTTT
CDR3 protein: CASSQVSGRGTDTQYF

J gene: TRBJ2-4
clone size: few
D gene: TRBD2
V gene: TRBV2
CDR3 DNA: TGTGCCAGCAGTTTTCGGGAGGGAGGCAAAAACATTCAGTACTTC
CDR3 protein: CASSFREGGKNIQYF

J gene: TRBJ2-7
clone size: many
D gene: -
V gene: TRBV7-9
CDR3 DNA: TGTGCCAGCAGCCCTCCTTCGACAGGCACCCACGAGCAGTACTTC
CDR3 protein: CASSPPSTGTHEQYF

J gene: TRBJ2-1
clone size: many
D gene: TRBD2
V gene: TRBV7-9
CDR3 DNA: TGTGCCAGCAGCAAACTAGCGGGGGGGCCCTACAATGAGCAGTTCTTC
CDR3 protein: CASSKLAGGPYNEQFF

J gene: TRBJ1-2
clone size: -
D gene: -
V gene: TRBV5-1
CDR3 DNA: TGCGCCAGCAGCGCAACTTTGGGGAGTCCAATGAACTATGGCTACACCTTC
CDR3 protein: CASSATLGSPMNYGYTF

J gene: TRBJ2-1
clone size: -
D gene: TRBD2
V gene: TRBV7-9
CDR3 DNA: TGTGCCAGCAGCTTTGAAGCGGGAGGGTGGAATGAGCAGTTCTTC
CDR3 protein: CASSFEAGGWNEQFF

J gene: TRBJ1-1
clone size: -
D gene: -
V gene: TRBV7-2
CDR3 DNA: TGTGCCAGCAGCTCATCGGGACGGGTGAACACTGAAGCTTTCTTT
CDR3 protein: CASSSSGRVNTEAFF

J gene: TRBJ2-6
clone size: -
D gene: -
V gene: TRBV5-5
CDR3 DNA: TGTGCCAGCAGACCCGCAGCCACTCTCTCTGGGGCCAGGACCAACGTCCTGACTTTC
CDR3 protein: CASRPAATLSGARTNVLTF

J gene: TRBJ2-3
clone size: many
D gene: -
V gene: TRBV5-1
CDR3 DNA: TGCGCCAGCAGCTTGGTTGTGGGGAGCACAGATACGCAGTATTTT
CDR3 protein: CASSLVVGSTDTQYF

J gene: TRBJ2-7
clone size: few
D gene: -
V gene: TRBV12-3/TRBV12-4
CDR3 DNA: TGTGCCAGCAGTCCCCGGGACCCCCCACTCGAGCAGTACTTC
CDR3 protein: CASSPRDPPLEQYF

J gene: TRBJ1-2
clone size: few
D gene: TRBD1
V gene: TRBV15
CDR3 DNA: TGTGCCACCAGCAAACCGACAGGGGTGTTCGACGGCTACACCTTC
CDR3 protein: CATSKPTGVFDGYTF

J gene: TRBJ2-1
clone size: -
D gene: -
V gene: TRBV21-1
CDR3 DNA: TGTGCCAGCAGCAAAGCGCTCTGGGTCAGACAGAATGAGCAGTTCTTC
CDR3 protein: CASSKALWVRQNEQFF

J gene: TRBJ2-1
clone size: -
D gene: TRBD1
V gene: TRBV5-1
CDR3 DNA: TGCGCCAGCAGCCCCCGGGACAGGGTAGGCAATGAGCAGTTCTTC
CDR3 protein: CASSPRDRVGNEQFF

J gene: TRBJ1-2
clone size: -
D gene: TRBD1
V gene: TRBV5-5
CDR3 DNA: TGTGCCAGCAGCGGGATGGGACAGGGGGATTACTATGGCTACACCTTC
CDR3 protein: CASSGMGQGDYYGYTF

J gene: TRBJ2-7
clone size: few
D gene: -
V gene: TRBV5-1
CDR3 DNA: TGCGCCAGCAGCTTGAGGGGGGGCGAAACCTACGAGCAGTACTTC
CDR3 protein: CASSLRGGETYEQYF

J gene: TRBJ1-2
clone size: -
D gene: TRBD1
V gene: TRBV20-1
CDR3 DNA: TGCAGTGCGGTAGGGGGACAGGTGGAGGGCTACACCTTC
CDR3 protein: CSAVGGQVEGYTF

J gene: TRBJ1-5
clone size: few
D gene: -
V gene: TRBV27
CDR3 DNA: TGTGCCAGCAGTTTGTCCGCTGGGTATCAGCCCCAGCATTTT
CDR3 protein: CASSLSAGYQPQHF

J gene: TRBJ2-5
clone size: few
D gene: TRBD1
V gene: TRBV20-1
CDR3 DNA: TGCAGTGCCCCGGACAGGGGAGGTTCAGAGACCCAGTACTTC
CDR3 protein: CSAPDRGGSETQYF

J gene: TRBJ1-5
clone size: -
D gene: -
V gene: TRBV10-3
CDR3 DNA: TGTGCCATCAGTCCAGGGACGAGTCAGCCCCAGCATTTT
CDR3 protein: CAISPGTSQPQHF

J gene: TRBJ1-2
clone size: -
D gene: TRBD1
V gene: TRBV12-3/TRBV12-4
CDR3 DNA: TGTGCCAGCAGTAACCAGGGGGTACGTGGCTATGGCTACACCTTC
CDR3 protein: CASSNQGVRGYGYTF

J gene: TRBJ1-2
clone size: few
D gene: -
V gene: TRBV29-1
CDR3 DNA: TGCAGCGTTGACCCGGGTGACTATGGCTACACCTTC
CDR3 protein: CSVDPGDYGYTF

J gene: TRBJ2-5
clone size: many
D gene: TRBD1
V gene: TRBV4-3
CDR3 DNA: TGCGCCAGCAGCTCCGGGACAGGGGTCAGAGAGACCCAGTACTTC
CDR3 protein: CASSSGTGVRETQYF

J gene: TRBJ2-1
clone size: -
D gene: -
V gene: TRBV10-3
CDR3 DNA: TGTGCCATCAGTGAGTCCCCCGGGACCTACGAGCAGTTCTTC
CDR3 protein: CAISESPGTYEQFF

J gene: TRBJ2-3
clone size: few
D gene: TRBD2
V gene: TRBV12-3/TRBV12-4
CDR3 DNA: TGTGCCAGCAGTTACCCGGGGACTAGCGGGAGGAGGGATACGCAGTATTTT
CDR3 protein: CASSYPGTSGRRDTQYF

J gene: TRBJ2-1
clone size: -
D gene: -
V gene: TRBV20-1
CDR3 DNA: TGCAGTGCTAGAGTACTGGACTCCTACAATGAGCAGTTCTTC
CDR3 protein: CSARVLDSYNEQFF

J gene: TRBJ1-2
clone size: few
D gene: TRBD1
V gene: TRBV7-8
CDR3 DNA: TGTGCCAGCAGCAAGGACAGGGAGTGGGATGGCTACACCTTC
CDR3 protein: CASSKDREWDGYTF

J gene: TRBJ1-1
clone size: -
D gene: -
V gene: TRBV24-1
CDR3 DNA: TGTGCCACCAGTGGTCTGGGCGGTCGGACTGAAGCTTTCTTT
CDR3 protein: CATSGLGGRTEAFF

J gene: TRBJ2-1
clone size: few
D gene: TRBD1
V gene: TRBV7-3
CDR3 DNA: TGTGCCAGCAGCTTACGGGGTGGGACAGGGGACAATGAGCAGTTCTTC
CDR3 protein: CASSLRGGTGDNEQFF

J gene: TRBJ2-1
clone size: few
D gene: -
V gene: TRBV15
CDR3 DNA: TGTGCCACCAGCCCAGGCCGGGCTGAGCAGTTCTTC
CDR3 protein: CATSPGRAEQFF

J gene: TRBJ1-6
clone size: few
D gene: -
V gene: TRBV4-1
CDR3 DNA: TGCGCCAGCAGCCAAGCTCCTAAAGGATCACCCCTCCACTTT
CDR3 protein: CASSQAPKGSPLHF

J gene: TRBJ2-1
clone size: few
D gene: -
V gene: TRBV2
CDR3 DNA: TGTGCCAGCAGTGAATCGAGGGGTTACGTAAATGAGCAGTTCTTC
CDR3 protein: CASSESRGYVNEQFF

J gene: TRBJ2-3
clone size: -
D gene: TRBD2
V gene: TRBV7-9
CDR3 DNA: TGTGCCAGCAGCTCCGAGGAGCGGGAGATAGATACGCAGTATTTT
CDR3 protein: CASSSEEREIDTQYF

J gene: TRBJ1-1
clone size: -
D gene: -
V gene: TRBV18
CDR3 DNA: TGTGCCAGCTCCGAACGGGGAGGGTCAGCTTTCTTT
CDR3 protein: CASSERGGSAFF

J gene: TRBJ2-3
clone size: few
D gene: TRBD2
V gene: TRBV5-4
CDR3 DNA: TGTGCCAGCAGCTTGACGGGACTAGTGAGGACAGATACGCAGTATTTT
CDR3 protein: CASSLTGLVRTDTQYF

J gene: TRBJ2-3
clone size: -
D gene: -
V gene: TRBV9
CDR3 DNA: TGTGCCAGCAGCTCCCGCGCCGGGGGATCTAGCACAGATACGCAGTATTTT
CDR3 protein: CASSSRAGGSSTDTQYF

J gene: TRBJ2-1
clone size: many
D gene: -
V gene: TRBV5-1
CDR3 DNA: TGCGCCAGCAGCGGCTGGGGGGACAATGAGCAGTTCTTC
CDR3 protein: CASSGWGDNEQFF

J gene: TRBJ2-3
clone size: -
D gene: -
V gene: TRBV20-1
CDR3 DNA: TGCAGTGCTAGAGATGATCCTGGAGATACGCAGTATTTT
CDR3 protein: CSARDDPGDTQYF

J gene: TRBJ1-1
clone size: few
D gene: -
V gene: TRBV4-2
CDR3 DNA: TGTGCCAGCAGTGGACAGCCAGACACTGAAGCTTTCTTT
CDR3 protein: CASSGQPDTEAFF